The source of this TCR beta chain is a study of T-cell memory formation after mild COVID-19 (dated by TCRdb to the early 2020s). Turning to the overall study: TCR sequence clusters from the two donors were found to be largely donor specific. The cohort comprised two young, previously healthy adult volunteers, one female and one male. In a couple of donors, T-cell clones that expanded and contracted after mild COVID-19 were tracked by sequencing TCRalpha and TCRbeta repertoires over time. Here is what the overall study found, with its caveats: Whether the second-wave clones peaking on day 37 were SARS-CoV-2 specific was not confirmed. Only a couple of mild cases were covered in the study, and larger cohorts including severe cases with pre-infection samples were considered necessary. Some responding clones were detected in pre-infection memory, which suggested that pre-existing cross-reactive memory T cells had joined the SARS-CoV-2 response. Contracting CD4+ clones were found mainly in CM and EM memory subsets, while CD8+ clones were enriched in EMRA. Clones contracting from day 15 to 85 had balanced CD4/CD8 phenotypes, while a second wave expanding from day 15 to 37 was biased towards CD4+.

Sequencing used an Illumina NovaSeq 6000. cDNA libraries for TCRalpha and TCRbeta were prepared by 5'RACE using constant-segment primers, with sample barcodes and unique molecular identifiers added. Trizol reagent was used to extract RNA from every sample. Libraries were amplified in two PCR steps, with a second sample barcode and Illumina TruSeq adapters added in the second step. Sequencing of libraries was performed on an Illumina NovaSeq with 2 x 150 bp paired-end reads. From the authors' description of their analysis: Reads were demultiplexed and collapsed into UMI-guided consensus sequences with migec v1.2.7. With mixcr v2.1.11, UMI consensuses were aligned to TRA and TRB V and J templates and assembled into clonotypes. A clonotype was counted as expanded or contracted only if both edgeR and NoisET called the change significant, with noise models trained on biological replicates. For edgeR calls, the cutoffs were a false discovery rate-adjusted p below 0.01 and a log2 fold-change threshold of 1. As an exploratory analysis of dynamics, max-normalized trajectories of the 1000 most abundant clonotypes were examined with PCA combined with hierarchical clustering. Separately sequenced CD4+ and CD8+ repertoires were used to assign a CD4 or CD8 phenotype to each responding clone. TCRdb's own reprocessing of the public reads used fastp at Q25 and MiXCR and kept productive beta chains. Rows with one shared CDR3 protein collapse into an entry with the most common genes and DNA. The V and J calls shown here were made by TCRdb, not taken from the authors' results. Within this sample are around 130,000 distinct CDR3 sequences, with 17% of them counted one time only. The top ten constitute over 4% of the sample.

Spanning cysteine to phenylalanine, the CDR3 consists of 16 amino acids. Only CDR3 DNA is held: 48 bases, read in frame from base 1. The trim is 4 bases for V and 9 bases for J, with a gap of 22 bases between the germline ends. The germline V gene (reference sequence) specifies LNHNV as CDR1 and YYDKDF as CDR2. The table lists this clonotype with a few counts. The antigen this receptor binds is unknown. One base away there is no much larger clone; base qualities are not given. Ficoll-Paque density gradient centrifugation was the method used to isolate PBMCs. Recombination linked TRBV15 to TRBJ1-5; a tentative D call is TRBD1 (5 bases match). The source is a young man who had mild COVID-19 (a few samples of this study predate the infection). The sample titles of this study are shuffled in the database, so cell type and time point are left out; the donor was told from shared clones. Sequences were obtained from PBMCs or a T cell subset sorted from them (not recorded which). The CDR3 region reads CATSTHKGRQNGPQHF. The DNA sequence is given as TGTGCCACCAGCACCCATAAGGGGCGGCAGAATGGGCCCCAGCATTTT.